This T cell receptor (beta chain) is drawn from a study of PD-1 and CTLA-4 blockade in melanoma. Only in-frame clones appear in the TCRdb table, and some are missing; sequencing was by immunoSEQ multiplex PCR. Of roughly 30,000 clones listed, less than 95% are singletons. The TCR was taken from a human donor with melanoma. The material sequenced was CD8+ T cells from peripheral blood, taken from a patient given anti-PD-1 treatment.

The CDR3, as DNA: TGTGCCAGCAGTTTAACGGACAATCAGCCCCAGCATTTT. Its translation: CASSLTDNQPQHF. This chain connects TRBV27 to TRBJ1-5; D unclear. This CDR3 has 13 residues. V gave up 2 bases and J gave up 3 bases, with 5 bases separating them. Germline lookup yields CDR1 MNHEY and CDR2 SMNVEV (reference sequence).